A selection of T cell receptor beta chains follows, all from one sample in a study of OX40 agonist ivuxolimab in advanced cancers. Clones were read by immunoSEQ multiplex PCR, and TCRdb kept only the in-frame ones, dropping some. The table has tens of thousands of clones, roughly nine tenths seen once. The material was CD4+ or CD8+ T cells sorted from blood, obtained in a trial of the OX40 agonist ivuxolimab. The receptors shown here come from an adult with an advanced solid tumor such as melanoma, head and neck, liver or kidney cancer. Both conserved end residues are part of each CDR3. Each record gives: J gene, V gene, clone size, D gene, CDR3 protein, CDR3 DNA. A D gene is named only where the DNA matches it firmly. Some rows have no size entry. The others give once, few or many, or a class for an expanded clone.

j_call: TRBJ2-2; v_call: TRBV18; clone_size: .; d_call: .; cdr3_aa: CASSPRETGELFF; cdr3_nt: TGTGCCAGCTCACCTCGAGAGACCGGGGAGCTGTTTTTT
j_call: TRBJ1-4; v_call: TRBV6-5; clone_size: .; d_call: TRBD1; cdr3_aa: CASGRDSWNEKLFF; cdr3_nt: TGTGCCAGCGGCCGGGACAGTTGGAATGAAAAACTGTTTTTT
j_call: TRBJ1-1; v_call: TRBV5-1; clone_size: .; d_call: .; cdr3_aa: CASSSQQVSRDTEAFF; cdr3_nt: TGCGCCAGCAGCTCCCAGCAGGTTAGTAGGGACACTGAAGCTTTCTTT
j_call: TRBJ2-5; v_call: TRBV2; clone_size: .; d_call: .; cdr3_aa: CASSERSGSQETQYF; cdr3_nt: TGTGCCAGCAGTGAACGTTCGGGCAGCCAAGAGACCCAGTACTTC
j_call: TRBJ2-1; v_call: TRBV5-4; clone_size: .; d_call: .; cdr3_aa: CASSIGRSGPTYNEQFF; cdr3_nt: TGTGCCAGCAGCATTGGTAGGAGCGGGCCGACCTACAATGAGCAGTTCTTC
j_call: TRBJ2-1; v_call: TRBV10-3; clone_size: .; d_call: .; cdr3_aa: CAISHPGVGEQFF; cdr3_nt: TGTGCCATCAGCCACCCAGGGGTGGGTGAGCAGTTCTTC
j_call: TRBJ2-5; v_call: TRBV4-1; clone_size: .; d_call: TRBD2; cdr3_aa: CASRNTLAGGVEQETQYF; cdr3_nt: TGCGCCAGCAGGAATACGCTAGCGGGGGGGGTCGAGCAAGAGACCCAGTACTTC
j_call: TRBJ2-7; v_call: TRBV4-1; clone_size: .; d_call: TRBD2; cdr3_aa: CASSLAGTRGQEQYF; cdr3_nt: TGCGCCAGCAGCCTCGCGGGGACTAGGGGCCAGGAGCAGTACTTC
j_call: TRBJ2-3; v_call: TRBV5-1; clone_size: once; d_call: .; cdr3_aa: CASSLRGDTQYF; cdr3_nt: TGCGCCAGCAGCTTGAGAGGAGATACGCAGTATTTT
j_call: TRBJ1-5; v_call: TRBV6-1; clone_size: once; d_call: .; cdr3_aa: CASSEGGVNQPQHF; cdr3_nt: TGTGCCAGCAGTGAAGGAGGGGTGAATCAGCCCCAGCATTTT
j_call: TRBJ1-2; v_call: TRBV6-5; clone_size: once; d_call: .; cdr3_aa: CASSYGQGPYGYTF; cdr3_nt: TGTGCCAGCAGTTACGGGCAGGGCCCCTATGGCTACACCTTC
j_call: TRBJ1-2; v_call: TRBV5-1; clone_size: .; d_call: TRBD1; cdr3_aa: CASSGDRGSYGYTF; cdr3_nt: TGCGCCAGCAGCGGGGACAGGGGAAGCTATGGCTACACCTTC
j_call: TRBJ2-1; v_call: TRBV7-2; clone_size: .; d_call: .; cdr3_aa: CASSPYNEQFF; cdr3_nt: TGTGCCAGCAGCCCTTACAATGAGCAGTTCTTC
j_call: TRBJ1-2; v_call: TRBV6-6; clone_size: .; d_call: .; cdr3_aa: CASSSRGTDYGYTF; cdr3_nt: TGTGCCAGCAGTTCCAGGGGAACCGACTATGGCTACACCTTC
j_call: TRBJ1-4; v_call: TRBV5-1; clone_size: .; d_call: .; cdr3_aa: CASRTGLNEKLFF; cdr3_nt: TGCGCCAGCAGGACAGGACTTAATGAAAAACTGTTTTTT
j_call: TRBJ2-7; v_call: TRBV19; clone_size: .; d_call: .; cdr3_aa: CASSRGMSSYEQYF; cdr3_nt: TGTGCCAGTAGTAGGGGCATGAGCTCCTACGAGCAGTACTTC
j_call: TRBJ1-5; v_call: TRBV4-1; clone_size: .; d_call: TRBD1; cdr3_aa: CASSLGTVNSNQPQHF; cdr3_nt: TGCGCCAGCAGCCTCGGGACAGTTAATAGCAATCAGCCCCAGCATTTT
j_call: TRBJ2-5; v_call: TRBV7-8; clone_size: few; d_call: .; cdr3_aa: CASSQQDGTQYF; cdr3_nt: TGTGCCAGCAGCCAACAAGATGGGACCCAGTACTTC
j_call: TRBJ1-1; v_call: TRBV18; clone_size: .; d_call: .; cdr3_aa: CASSQGENTEAFF; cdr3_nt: TGTGCCAGCTCACAGGGGGAAAACACTGAAGCTTTCTTT
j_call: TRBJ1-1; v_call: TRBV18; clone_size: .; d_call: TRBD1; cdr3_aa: CASSPWTGKTEAFF; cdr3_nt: TGTGCCAGCTCACCATGGACAGGGAAGACTGAAGCTTTCTTT
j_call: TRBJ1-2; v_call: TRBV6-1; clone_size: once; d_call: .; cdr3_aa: CASVDRAYVGYTF; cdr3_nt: TGTGCCAGCGTTGATCGGGCTTACGTTGGCTACACCTTC
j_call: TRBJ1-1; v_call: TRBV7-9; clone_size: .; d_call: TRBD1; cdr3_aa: CASSRTGGDRTFF; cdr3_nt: TGTGCCAGCAGCCGGACAGGGGGCGATAGGACTTTCTTT
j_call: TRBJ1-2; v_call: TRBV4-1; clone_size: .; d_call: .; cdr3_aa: CASSQDEDSYGYTF; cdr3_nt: TGCGCCAGCAGCCAAGACGAAGACAGCTATGGCTACACCTTC
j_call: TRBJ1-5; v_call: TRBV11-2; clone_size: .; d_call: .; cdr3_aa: CASSLDPYSNQPQHF; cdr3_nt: TGTGCCAGCAGCCTTGATCCTTATAGCAATCAGCCCCAGCATTTT